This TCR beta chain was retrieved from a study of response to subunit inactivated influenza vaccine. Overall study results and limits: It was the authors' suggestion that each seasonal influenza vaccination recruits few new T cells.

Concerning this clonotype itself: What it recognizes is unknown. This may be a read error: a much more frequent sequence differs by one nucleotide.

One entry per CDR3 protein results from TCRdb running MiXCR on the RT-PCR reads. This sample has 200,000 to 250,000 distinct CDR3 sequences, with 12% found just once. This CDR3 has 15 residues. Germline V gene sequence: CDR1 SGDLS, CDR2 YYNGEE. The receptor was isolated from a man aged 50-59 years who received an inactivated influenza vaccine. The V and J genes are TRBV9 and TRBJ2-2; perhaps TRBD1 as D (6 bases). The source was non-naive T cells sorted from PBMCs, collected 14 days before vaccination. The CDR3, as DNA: TGTGGCAGCAGCGTAGGTCACAGGGTAGGAGGGGAGCTGTTTTTT. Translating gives CGSSVGHRVGGELFF.